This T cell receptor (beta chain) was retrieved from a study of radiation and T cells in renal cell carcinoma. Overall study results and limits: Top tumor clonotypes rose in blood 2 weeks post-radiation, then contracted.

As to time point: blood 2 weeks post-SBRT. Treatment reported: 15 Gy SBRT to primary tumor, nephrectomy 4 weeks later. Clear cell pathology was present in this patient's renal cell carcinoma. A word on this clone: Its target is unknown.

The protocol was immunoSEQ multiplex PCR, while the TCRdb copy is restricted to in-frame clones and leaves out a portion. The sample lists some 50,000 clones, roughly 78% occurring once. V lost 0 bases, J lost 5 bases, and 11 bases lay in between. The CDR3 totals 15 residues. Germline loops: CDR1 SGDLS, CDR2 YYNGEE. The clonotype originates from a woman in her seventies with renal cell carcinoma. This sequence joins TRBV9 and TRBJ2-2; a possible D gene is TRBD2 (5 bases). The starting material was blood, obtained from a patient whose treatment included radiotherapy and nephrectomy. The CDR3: CASSVAIGNTGELFF. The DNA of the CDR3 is TGTGCCAGCAGCGTAGCTATCGGGAATACCGGGGAGCTGTTTTTT.